Listed here are 5 T cell receptor beta chains from one sample, sequenced in a study of cytomegalovirus exposure and HLA in healthy donors. The study ran its PCR with 60 Vbeta and 13 Jbeta primers. Profiled with immunoSEQ multiplex PCR; TCRdb holds only in-frame clones, not every one. The specimen's table records around 140,000 clones. Specimen: PBMCs. The receptors stem from a woman aged 40 to 50 in good health and CMV-seronegative.

The chain links TRBV19 to TRBJ2-3; D is possibly TRBD1 (6 bases). The V gene's germline CDR1 is LNHDA and CDR2 SQIVND (reference sequence). Trimming removed 5 bases at V and 1 base at J, with 7 bases between. This CDR3 is built from 13 residues. The CDR3 nucleotides are TGTGCCAGTAGTCCAGGGGGCACAGATACGCAGTATTTT. Translating it yields CASSPGGTDTQYF.

The chain links TRBV28 to TRBJ2-1; 12 bases agree with TRBD2. The V segment lost 3 bases and the J segment 6 bases; nucleotides outside the gene matches: 6. This CDR3 has 16 amino acids. Germline lookup yields CDR1 MDHEN and CDR2 SYDVKM. CDR3 sequence (DNA): TGTGCCAGCAGTTTCCTCCCTAGCGGGGGGGCCAATGAGCAGTTCTTC. Translated: CASSFLPSGGANEQFF.

The chain carries TRBV11-2 and TRBJ1-5; possibly TRBD1 for D (5 bases). In germline, CDR1 is SGHAT, CDR2 FQNNGV. V lost 1 base, J lost 7 bases, and 14 bases lay in between. The CDR3 spans 15 residues. The CDR3 protein is CASSLGDYLGQPQHF. The CDR3, as DNA: TGTGCCAGCAGCTTAGGGGACTATCTGGGCCAGCCCCAGCATTTT.

This rearrangement joins TRBV28 to TRBJ1-2; a possible D gene is TRBD1 (6 bases). Trimming removed 10 bases at V and 1 base at J, with 16 bases between. CDR3 length: 14 residues. Germline CDR1 reads MDHEN; CDR2 reads SYDVKM. For the CDR3, the DNA is TGTGCCATCAACCGGGACACACTTAACTATGGCTACACCTTC. This sequence encodes CAINRDTLNYGYTF.

The chain has TRBV5-1 and TRBJ1-2; 10 bases fit TRBD1. J gave up 8 bases and V 4 bases, and 8 bases lay outside the gene matches. The CDR3 extends over 14 amino acids. Germline loops: CDR1 SGHRS, CDR2 YFSETQ. CDR3 region: CASSTGQGERGYTF. The DNA of the CDR3 is TGCGCCAGCAGCACCGGACAGGGGGAGAGGGGCTACACCTTC. Together with reference TRBV5-1 and TRBJ1-2, the CDR3 gives the full variable domain: KAGVTQTPRYLIKTRGQQVTLSCSPISGHRSVSWYQQTPGQGLQFLFEYFSETQRNKGNFPGRFSGRQFSNSRSEMNVSTLELGDSALYLCASSTGQGERGYTFGSGTRLTVV.